This T cell receptor beta chain was identified in a study of blood T cell repertoires in COVID-19. Study-wide context: The study drew acute and convalescent COVID-19 samples from the United States, Italy and Spain. T cells, B-cell-depleted T cells, or PBMCs provided the cDNA or gDNA that served as material.

The repertoire was sequenced with immunoSEQ multiplex PCR; TCRdb's copy has only in-frame clones and lacks some. Of over 45,000 clones listed, around 86% are singletons. Trimming stripped 6 bases from V and 0 bases from J, with 12 bases between. This CDR3 has 14 residues. The germline gives CDR1 SGDLS, CDR2 YYNGEE. The sample consisted of peripheral blood. The receptor was isolated from a man aged 60 to 75 with active COVID-19. The chain combines TRBV9 with TRBJ1-2, with D perhaps matching TRBD1 (6 bases). The CDR3 here is CASTPSGANYGYTF. DNA of the CDR3: TGTGCCAGCACCCCCTCAGGGGCTAACTATGGCTACACCTTC.